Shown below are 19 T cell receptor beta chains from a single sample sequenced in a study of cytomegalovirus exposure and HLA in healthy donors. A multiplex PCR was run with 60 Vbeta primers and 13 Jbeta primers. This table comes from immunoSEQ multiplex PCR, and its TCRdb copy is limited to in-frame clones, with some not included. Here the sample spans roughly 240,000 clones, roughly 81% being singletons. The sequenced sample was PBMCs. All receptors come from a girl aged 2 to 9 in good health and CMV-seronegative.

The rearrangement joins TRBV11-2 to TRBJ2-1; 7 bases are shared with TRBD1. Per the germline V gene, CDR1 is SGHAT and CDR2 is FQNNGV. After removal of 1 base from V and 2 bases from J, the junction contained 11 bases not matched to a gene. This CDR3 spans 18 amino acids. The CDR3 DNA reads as TGTGCCAGCAGCTTAGGTCATAGGGGGCTAGTACCCTACAATGAGCAGTTCTTC. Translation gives CASSLGHRGLVPYNEQFF.

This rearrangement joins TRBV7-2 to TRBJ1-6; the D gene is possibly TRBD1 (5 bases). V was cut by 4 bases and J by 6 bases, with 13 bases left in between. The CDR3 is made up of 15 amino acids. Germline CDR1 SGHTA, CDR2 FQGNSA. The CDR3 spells CASSSQTGGNSPLHF. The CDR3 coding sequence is TGTGCCAGCAGCTCCCAGACCGGGGGTAATTCACCCCTCCACTTT.

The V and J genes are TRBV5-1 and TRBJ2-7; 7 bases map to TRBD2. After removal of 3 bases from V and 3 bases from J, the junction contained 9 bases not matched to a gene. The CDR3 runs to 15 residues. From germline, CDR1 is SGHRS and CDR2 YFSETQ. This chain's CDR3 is CASSWEGSSFYEQYF. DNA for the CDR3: TGCGCCAGCAGCTGGGAGGGGAGCAGCTTCTACGAGCAGTACTTC.

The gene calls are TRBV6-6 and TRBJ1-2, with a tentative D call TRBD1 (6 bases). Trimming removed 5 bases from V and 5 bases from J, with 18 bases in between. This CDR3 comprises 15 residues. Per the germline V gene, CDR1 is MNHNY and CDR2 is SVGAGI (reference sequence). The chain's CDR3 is CASSRRDRGGYGYTF. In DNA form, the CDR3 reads TGTGCCAGCAGTAGAAGGGACCGAGGGGGATATGGCTACACCTTC.

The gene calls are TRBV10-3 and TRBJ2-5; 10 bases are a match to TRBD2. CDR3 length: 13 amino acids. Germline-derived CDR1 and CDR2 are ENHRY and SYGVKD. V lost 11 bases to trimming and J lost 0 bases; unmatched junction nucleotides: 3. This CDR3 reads CAVGLADQETQYF. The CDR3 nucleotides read TGTGCCGTAGGACTAGCGGACCAAGAGACCCAGTACTTC.

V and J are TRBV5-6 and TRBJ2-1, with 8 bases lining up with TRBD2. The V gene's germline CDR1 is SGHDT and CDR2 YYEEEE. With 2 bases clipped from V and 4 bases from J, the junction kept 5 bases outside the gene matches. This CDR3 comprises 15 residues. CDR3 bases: TGTGCCAGCAGCTTCCTTAGCGGGGAGTACAATGAGCAGTTCTTC. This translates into CASSFLSGEYNEQFF. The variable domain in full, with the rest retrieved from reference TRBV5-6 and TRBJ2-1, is DAGVTQSPTHLIKTRGQQVTLRCSPKSGHDTVSWYQQALGQGPQFIFQYYEEEERQRGNFPDRFSGHQFPNYSSELNVNALLLGDSALYLCASSFLSGEYNEQFFGPGTRLTVL.

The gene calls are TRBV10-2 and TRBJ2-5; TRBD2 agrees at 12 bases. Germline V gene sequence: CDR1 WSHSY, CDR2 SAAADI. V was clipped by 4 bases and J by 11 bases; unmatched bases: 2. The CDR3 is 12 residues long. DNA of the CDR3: TGCGCCAGCAGTGGACTAGCGGGGGAGCAGTACTTC. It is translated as CASSGLAGEQYF.

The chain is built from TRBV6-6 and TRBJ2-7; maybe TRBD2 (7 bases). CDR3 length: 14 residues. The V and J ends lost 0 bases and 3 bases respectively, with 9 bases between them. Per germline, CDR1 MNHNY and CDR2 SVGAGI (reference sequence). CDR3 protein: CASSYSRGGYEQYF. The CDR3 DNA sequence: TGTGCCAGCAGTTACTCGAGGGGGGGCTACGAGCAGTACTTC.

CDR3 in amino acids: CASRQGGNEQFF. CDR3 nucleotides: TGCGCCAGCCGCCAGGGGGGCAATGAGCAGTTCTTC. V usage is TRBV5-1 and J usage is TRBJ2-1; D might be TRBD1 (7 bases). The CDR3 loop spans 12 amino acids. V lost 7 bases, J lost 6 bases, and 11 bases lay in between. Per the germline V gene, CDR1 is SGHRS and CDR2 is YFSETQ.

The CDR3: CASSQDSQGYGYTF. CDR3 bases: TGCGCCAGCAGCCAAGACTCCCAGGGGTATGGCTACACCTTC. The rearrangement uses TRBV4-1 and TRBJ1-2; tentatively, D is TRBD1 (6 bases). Germline V gene lookup returns CDR1 MGHRA and CDR2 YSYEKL. The CDR3 has 14 residues. The V and J ends lost 0 bases and 5 bases respectively, with 10 bases between them.

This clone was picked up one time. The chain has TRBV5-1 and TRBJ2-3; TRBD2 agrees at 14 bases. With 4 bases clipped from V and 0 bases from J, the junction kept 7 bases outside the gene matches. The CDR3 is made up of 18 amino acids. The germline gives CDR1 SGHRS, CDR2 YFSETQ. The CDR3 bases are TGCGCCAGCAGCCCGGGACTAGCGGGAGTGTTGAGCACAGATACGCAGTATTTT. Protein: CASSPGLAGVLSTDTQYF. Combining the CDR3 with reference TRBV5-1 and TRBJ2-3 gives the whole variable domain KAGVTQTPRYLIKTRGQQVTLSCSPISGHRSVSWYQQTPGQGLQFLFEYFSETQRNKGNFPGRFSGRQFSNSRSEMNVSTLELGDSALYLCASSPGLAGVLSTDTQYFGPGTRLTVL.

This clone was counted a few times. Here the CDR3 reads CASSLSGDRVSYEQYF. The CDR3 nucleotides are TGTGCCAGCAGTTTATCAGGGGACAGGGTCTCCTACGAGCAGTACTTC. V is TRBV27 and J is TRBJ2-7; 9 bases are shared with TRBD1. Germline lookup yields CDR1 MNHEY and CDR2 SMNVEV (reference sequence). The CDR3 consists of 16 residues. V lost 0 bases, J lost 0 bases, and 3 bases stayed unmatched.

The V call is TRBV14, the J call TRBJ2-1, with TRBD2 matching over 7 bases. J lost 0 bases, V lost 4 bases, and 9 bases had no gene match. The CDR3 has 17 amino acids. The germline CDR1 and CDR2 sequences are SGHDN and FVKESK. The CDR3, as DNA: TGTGCCAGCAGCCCCCCCCGCCGGGGGGACTCCTACAATGAGCAGTTCTTC. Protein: CASSPPRRGDSYNEQFF.

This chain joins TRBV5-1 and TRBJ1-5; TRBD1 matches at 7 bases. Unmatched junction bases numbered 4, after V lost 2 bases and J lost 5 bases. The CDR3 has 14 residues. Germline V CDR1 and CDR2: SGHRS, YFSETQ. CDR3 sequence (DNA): TGCGCCAGCAGCTTCGGAGGGGGCGATCAGCCCCAGCATTTT. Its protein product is CASSFGGGDQPQHF.

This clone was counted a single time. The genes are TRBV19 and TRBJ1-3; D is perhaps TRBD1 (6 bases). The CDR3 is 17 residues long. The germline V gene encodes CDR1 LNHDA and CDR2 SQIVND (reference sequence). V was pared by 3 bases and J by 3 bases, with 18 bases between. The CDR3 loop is CASSMVAGARVGNTIYF. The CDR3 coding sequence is TGTGCCAGTAGTATGGTGGCAGGGGCGCGGGTTGGAAACACCATATATTTT.

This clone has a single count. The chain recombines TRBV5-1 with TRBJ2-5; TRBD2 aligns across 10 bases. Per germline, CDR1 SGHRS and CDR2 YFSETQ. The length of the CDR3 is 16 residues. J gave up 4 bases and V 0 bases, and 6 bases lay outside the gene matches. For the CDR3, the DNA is TGCGCCAGCAGCTTGGGAAGCGGGGGGGCGCGAGAGACCCAGTACTTC. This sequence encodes CASSLGSGGARETQYF.

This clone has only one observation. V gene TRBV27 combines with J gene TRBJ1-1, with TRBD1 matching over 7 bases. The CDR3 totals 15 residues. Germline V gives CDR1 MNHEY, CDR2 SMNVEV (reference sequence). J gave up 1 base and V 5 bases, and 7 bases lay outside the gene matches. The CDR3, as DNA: TGTGCCAGCAGTCTTCCGGGACAGAGGAACACTGAAGCTTTCTTT. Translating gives CASSLPGQRNTEAFF.

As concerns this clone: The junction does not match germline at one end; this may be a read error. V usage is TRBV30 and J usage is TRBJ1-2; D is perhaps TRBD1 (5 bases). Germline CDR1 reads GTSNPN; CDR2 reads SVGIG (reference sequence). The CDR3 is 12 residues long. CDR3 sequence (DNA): TGTGCCTGGAGTGTACCCACAGGTTGTCCCACATTC. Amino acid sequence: CAWSVPTGCPTF. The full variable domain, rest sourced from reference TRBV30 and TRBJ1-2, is SQTIHQWPATLVQPVGSPLSLECTVEGTSNPNLYWYRQAAGRGLQLLFYSVGIGQISSEVPQNLSASRPQDRQFILSSKKLLLSDSGFYLCAWSVPTGCPTFGSGTRLTVV.

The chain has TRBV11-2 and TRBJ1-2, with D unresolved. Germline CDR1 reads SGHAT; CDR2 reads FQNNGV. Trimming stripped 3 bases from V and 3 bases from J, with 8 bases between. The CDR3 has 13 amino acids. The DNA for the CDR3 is TGTGCCAGCAGCTTTGACGGAGACTATGGCTACACCTTC. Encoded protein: CASSFDGDYGYTF.